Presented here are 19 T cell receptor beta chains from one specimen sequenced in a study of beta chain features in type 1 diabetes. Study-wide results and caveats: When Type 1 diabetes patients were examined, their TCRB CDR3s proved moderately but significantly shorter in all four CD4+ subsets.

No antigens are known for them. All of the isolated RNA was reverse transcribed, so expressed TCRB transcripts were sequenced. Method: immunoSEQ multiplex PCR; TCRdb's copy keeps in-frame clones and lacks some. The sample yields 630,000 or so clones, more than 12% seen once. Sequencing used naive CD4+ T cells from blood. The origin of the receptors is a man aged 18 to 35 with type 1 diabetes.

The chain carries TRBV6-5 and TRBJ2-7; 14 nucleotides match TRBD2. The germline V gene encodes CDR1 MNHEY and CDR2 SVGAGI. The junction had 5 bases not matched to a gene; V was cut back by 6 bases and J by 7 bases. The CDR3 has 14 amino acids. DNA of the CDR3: TGTGCCAGCAGGACGGGACTAGCGGGAGTTGAGCAGTACTTC. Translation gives CASRTGLAGVEQYF.

This chain's CDR3 is CASSKWTSANTGELFF. The CDR3 DNA reads as TGTGCCAGTAGTAAGTGGACTAGCGCAAACACCGGGGAGCTGTTTTTT. J is TRBJ2-2 and V is TRBV19; 9 bases are shared with TRBD2. The CDR3 has 16 residues. CDR1 is LNHDA, CDR2 SQIVND, per germline (reference sequence). J was trimmed by 2 bases and V by 4 bases; bases with no gene match: 5.

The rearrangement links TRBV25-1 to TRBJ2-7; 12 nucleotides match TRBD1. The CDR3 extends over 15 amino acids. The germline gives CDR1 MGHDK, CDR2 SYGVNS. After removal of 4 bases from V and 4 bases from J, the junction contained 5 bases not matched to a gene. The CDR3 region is CASSGGQGAAYEQYF. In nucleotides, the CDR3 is TGTGCCAGCAGTGGGGGACAGGGGGCAGCTTACGAGCAGTACTTC.

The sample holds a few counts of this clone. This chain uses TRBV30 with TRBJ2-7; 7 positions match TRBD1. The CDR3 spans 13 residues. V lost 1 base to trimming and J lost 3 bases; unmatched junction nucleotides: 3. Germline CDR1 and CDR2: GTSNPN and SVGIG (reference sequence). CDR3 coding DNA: TGTGCCTGGAGTGCAGGACAGGTCTACGAGCAGTACTTC. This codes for CAWSAGQVYEQYF. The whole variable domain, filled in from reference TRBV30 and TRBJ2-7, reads SQTIHQWPATLVQPVGSPLSLECTVEGTSNPNLYWYRQAAGRGLQLLFYSVGIGQISSEVPQNLSASRPQDRQFILSSKKLLLSDSGFYLCAWSAGQVYEQYFGPGTRLTVT.

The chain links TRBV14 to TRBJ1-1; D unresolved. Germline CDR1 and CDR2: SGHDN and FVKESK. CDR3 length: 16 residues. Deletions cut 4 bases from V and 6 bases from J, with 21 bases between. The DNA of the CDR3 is TGTGCCAGCAGCCGTTTAAGAACAGATACGGGCGCTGAAGCTTTCTTT. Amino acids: CASSRLRTDTGAEAFF.

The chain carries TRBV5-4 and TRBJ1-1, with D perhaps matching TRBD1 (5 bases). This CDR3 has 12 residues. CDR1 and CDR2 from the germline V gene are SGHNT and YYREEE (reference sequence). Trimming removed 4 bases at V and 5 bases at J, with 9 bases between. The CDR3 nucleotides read TGTGCCAGCAGCCCCAGGGAGACTGAAGCTTTCTTT. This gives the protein CASSPRETEAFF.

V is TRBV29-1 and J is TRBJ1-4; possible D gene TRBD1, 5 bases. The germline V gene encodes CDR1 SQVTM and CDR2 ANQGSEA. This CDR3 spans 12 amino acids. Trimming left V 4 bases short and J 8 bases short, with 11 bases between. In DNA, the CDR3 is TGCAGCGTTGCGGGGGGTTCCGAAAAACTGTTTTTT. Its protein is CSVAGGSEKLFF.

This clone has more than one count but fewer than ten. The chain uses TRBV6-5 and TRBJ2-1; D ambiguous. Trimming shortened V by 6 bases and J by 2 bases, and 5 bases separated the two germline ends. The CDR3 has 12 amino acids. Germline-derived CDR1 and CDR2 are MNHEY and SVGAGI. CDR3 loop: CASRQAYNEQFF. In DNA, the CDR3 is TGTGCCAGCAGGCAGGCCTACAATGAGCAGTTCTTC.

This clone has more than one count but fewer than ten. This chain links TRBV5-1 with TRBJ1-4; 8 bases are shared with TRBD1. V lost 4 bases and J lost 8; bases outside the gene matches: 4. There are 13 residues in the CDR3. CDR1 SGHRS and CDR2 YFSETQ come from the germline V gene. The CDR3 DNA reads TGCGCCAGCAGCATCGGACAGGGCGAAAAACTGTTTTTT. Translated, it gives CASSIGQGEKLFF.

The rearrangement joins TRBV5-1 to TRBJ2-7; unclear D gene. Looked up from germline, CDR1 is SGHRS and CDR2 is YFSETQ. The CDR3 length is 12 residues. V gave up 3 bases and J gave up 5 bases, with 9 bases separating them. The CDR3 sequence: CASSYDSHEQYF. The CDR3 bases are TGCGCCAGCAGCTACGACTCGCACGAGCAGTACTTC.

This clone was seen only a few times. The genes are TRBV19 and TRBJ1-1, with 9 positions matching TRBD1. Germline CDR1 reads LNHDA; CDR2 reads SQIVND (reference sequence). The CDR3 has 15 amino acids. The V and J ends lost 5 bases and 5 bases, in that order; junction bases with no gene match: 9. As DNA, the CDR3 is TGTGCCAGTAGTGCACAGACAGGGGGAAAAACTGAAGCTTTCTTT. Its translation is CASSAQTGGKTEAFF.

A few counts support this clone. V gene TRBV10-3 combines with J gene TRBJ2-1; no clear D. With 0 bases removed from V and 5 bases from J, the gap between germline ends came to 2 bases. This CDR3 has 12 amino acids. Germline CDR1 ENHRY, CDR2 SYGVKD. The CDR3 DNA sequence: TGTGCCATCAGTGAGTCAGACAATGAGCAGTTCTTC. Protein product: CAISESDNEQFF.

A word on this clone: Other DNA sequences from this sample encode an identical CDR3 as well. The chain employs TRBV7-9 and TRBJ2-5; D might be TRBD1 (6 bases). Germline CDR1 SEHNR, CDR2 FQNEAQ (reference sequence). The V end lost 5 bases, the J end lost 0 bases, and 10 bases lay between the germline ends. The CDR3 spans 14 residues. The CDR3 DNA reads TGTGCCAGCAGCCACAGGGCCTACCAAGAGACCCAGTACTTC. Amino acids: CASSHRAYQETQYF.

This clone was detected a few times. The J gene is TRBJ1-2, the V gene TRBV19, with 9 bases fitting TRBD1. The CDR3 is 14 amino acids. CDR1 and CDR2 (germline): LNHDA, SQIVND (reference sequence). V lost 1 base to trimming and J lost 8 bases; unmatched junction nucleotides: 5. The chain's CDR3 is CASSIAHRGRGYTF. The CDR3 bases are TGTGCCAGTAGTATAGCCCACAGGGGGCGAGGCTACACCTTC.

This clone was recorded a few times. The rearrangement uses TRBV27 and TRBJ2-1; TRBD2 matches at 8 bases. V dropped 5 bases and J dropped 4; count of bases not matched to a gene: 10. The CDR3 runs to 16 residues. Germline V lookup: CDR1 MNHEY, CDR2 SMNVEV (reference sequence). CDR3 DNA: TGTGCCAGCAGTCCCCTGGAGCGGGGGCCTTACAATGAGCAGTTCTTC. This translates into CASSPLERGPYNEQFF.

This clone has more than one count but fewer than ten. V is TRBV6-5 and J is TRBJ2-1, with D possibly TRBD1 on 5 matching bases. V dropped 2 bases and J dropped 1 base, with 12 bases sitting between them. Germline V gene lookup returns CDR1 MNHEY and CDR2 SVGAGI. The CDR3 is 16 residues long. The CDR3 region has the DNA TGTGCCAGCAGTTACCGGGCCAGGGCTTCCTACAATGAGCAGTTCTTC. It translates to CASSYRARASYNEQFF.

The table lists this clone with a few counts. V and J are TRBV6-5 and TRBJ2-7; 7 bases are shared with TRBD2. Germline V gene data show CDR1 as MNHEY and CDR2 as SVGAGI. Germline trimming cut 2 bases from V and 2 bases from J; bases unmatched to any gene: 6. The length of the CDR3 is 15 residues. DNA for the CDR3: TGTGCCAGCAGTTACAACGGGGGACTACCCTACGAGCAGTACTTC. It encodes CASSYNGGLPYEQYF.

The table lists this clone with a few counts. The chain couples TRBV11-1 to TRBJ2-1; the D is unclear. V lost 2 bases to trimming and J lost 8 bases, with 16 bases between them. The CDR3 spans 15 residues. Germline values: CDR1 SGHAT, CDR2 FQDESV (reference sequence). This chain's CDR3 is CASSLLLVARHEQFF. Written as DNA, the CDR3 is TGTGCCAGCAGCTTACTCCTAGTAGCTCGCCATGAGCAGTTCTTC.

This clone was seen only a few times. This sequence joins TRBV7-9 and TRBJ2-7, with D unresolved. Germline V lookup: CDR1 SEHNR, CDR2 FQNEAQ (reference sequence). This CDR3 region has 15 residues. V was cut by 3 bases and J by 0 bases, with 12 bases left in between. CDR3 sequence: CASSLRHQSSYEQYF. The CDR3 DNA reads TGTGCCAGCAGCTTGAGACATCAGTCCTCCTACGAGCAGTACTTC.